The 14 T cell receptor beta chains given below trace back to one sample, sequenced in a study of shared clonotypes between healthy human individuals. CD45RO-negative cells were positively selected for CCR7, leaving out terminally differentiated effector memory CD45RA+ cells. Profiled with immunoSEQ multiplex PCR; TCRdb holds only in-frame clones, not every one. The sample records millions of clones, about 95% being singletons. The sample taken for sequencing was naive CD8+ T cells sorted from blood. Receptors originate from a man younger than 35 in good health.

The chain is built from TRBV11-3 and TRBJ2-7; 11 bases line up with TRBD1. The ends lost 5 bases at V and 6 bases at J; junction bases unmatched: 18. The CDR3 loop spans 18 amino acids. From germline, CDR1 is SGHNT and CDR2 YENEEA. The CDR3 is CASSNLDRGRRIRSEQYF. The CDR3 DNA follows: TGTGCCAGCAGCAACCTGGACAGGGGGCGCCGGATCCGGTCCGAGCAGTACTTC.

The V and J genes are TRBV14 and TRBJ2-1; no clear D. The germline V gene encodes CDR1 SGHDN and CDR2 FVKESK. CDR3 length: 17 amino acids. V gave up 1 base and J gave up 9 bases, with 22 bases separating them. In DNA form, the CDR3 reads TGTGCCAGCAGCCAAGGAAATATCGGACCACGGTTGAGTGAGCAGTTCTTC. Amino acid sequence: CASSQGNIGPRLSEQFF.

J is TRBJ2-5 and V is TRBV9; 8 bases line up with TRBD2. The trim removed 0 bases at V and 5 bases at J, leaving 12 bases unmatched. The CDR3 has 17 residues. CDR1 and CDR2 from the germline V gene are SGDLS and YYNGEE. CDR3 sequence reads: CASSVGDGRALGETQYF. The CDR3 DNA reads as TGTGCCAGCAGCGTAGGGGACGGGAGGGCCCTGGGGGAGACCCAGTACTTC.

The chain links TRBV20-1 to TRBJ1-1; D not certain. CDR1 and CDR2 from the germline V gene are DFQATT and SNEGSKA (reference sequence). The CDR3 contains 11 residues. Trimming shortened V by 4 bases and J by 3 bases, and 6 bases separated the two germline ends. The CDR3 sequence is CSAIKDTEAFF. CDR3 in DNA: TGCAGTGCTATAAAGGACACTGAAGCTTTCTTT.

The chain uses TRBV12-5 and TRBJ1-2; 7 bases align to TRBD1. V trimming: 6 bases; J trimming: 6 bases; junction bases outside the gene matches: 10. In germline, CDR1 is LGHNT, CDR2 FRNRAP. The CDR3 contains 14 residues. Here the CDR3 reads CASGLTGTVDGYTF. Here the CDR3 DNA reads TGTGCTAGTGGCCTGACAGGGACTGTGGATGGCTACACCTTC.

The rearrangement links TRBV7-9 to TRBJ2-2, with 7 bases matching TRBD2. After removal of 5 bases from V and 1 base from J, the junction contained 7 bases not matched to a gene. Germline loops: CDR1 SEHNR, CDR2 FQNEAQ (reference sequence). This CDR3 region has 16 residues. For the CDR3, the DNA is TGTGCCAGCAGCCTACCGACTAGCCAGAACACCGGGGAGCTGTTTTTT. Translated, it gives CASSLPTSQNTGELFF.

The chain combines TRBV27 with TRBJ1-4, with TRBD1 identical over 7 bases. The CDR3 spans 15 residues. Germline CDR1 is MNHEY and CDR2 is SMNVEV (reference sequence). The ends lost 5 bases at V and 4 bases at J; junction bases unmatched: 7. The CDR3 nucleotides read TGTGCCAGCAGTCCGCGGACAGGCCTTAATGAAAAACTGTTTTTT. As protein: CASSPRTGLNEKLFF. The full variable domain, in which reference TRBV27 and TRBJ1-4 provide the parts outside the CDR3, is EAQVTQNPRYLITVTGKKLTVTCSQNMNHEYMSWYRQDPGLGLRQIYYSMNVEVTDKGDVPEGYKVSRKEKRNFPLILESPSPNQTSLYFCASSPRTGLNEKLFFGSGTQLSVL.

This clone was seen only once. The chain combines TRBV2 with TRBJ2-5; 7 positions match TRBD1. Germline trimming cut 8 bases from V and 2 bases from J; bases unmatched to any gene: 8. Germline V gives CDR1 SNHLY, CDR2 FYNNEI. The CDR3 has 14 amino acids. CDR3 DNA sequence: TGTGCCAGCGGATACTTGGGACAGCAAGAGACCCAGTACTTC. Its translation: CASGYLGQQETQYF.

A few counts support this clone. The gene calls are TRBV29-1 and TRBJ2-7; tentative D call: TRBD2 (6 bases). The V end was cut by 4 bases, the J end by 2 bases, with 12 bases between. From germline, CDR1 is SQVTM and CDR2 ANQGSEA. This CDR3 has 13 amino acids. The CDR3 DNA reads TGCAGCGTTGCCCGGGACTTTACCTACGAGCAGTACTTC. It translates to CSVARDFTYEQYF.

CDR3 sequence reads: CASSPPGSFNQPQHF. CDR3 sequence (DNA): TGTGCCAGCAGTCCCCCCGGGTCCTTCAATCAGCCCCAGCATTTT. The genes are TRBV28 and TRBJ1-5; D uncertain. V was trimmed by 5 bases and J by 3 bases, leaving 14 bases between them. Germline loops: CDR1 MDHEN, CDR2 SYDVKM. CDR3 length equals 15 residues.

The chain links TRBV6-5 to TRBJ2-7; D possibly matches TRBD1 or TRBD2 (5 bases each). The germline CDR1 and CDR2 sequences are MNHEY and SVGAGI. The CDR3 length is 14 residues. V was pared by 6 bases and J by 2 bases, with 14 bases between. CDR3 residues: CASRTGTEAYEQYF. CDR3 bases: TGTGCCAGCAGAACCGGGACGGAAGCCTACGAGCAGTACTTC.

This sequence joins TRBV27 and TRBJ2-5; 7 positions match TRBD2. The J segment lost 1 base and the V segment lost 3 bases, leaving 8 bases of the junction unmatched. The germline V gene encodes CDR1 MNHEY and CDR2 SMNVEV (reference sequence). This CDR3 is built from 16 residues. The CDR3 sequence is CASSFLGGTFQETQYF. In DNA, the CDR3 is TGTGCCAGCAGTTTCCTGGGGGGGACCTTCCAAGAGACCCAGTACTTC.

This clone was seen a single time. The V gene is TRBV27, the J gene TRBJ1-3; D is unresolved. Germline lookup yields CDR1 MNHEY and CDR2 SMNVEV (reference sequence). There are 14 residues in the CDR3. V was trimmed by 6 bases and J by 2 bases, leaving 11 bases between them. CDR3 protein: CASSEIGPGNTIYF. CDR3 DNA: TGTGCCAGCAGCGAAATAGGGCCTGGAAACACCATATATTTT.

The chain is built from TRBV7-9 and TRBJ2-7; 7 positions agree with TRBD1. The junction had 7 bases not matched to a gene; V was cut back by 5 bases and J by 3 bases. CDR1 is SEHNR and CDR2 is FQNEAQ in the germline V gene (reference sequence). This CDR3 has 14 residues. The CDR3 DNA reads TGTGCCAGCAGCCCGGGACAGAACCTCTACGAGCAGTACTTC. It specifies CASSPGQNLYEQYF.